These 19 T cell receptor beta chains originate from one sample sequenced in a study of cytomegalovirus exposure and HLA in healthy donors. PCR amplification relied on 60 Vbeta primers (plus 13 Jbeta primers). Clones were read by immunoSEQ multiplex PCR, and TCRdb kept only the in-frame ones, dropping some. The table has about 130,000 clones, about 74% seen once. Sequencing input: PBMCs. These receptors were collected from a man younger than 30 in good health and CMV-seropositive.

The chain recombines TRBV28 with TRBJ2-7; D might be TRBD2 (5 bases). V was cut by 8 bases and J by 6 bases, with 11 bases left in between. Per the germline V gene, CDR1 is MDHEN and CDR2 is SYDVKM. This CDR3 region has 11 residues. The CDR3 DNA reads TGTGCCAGCCAGCGGCCGGGCGAGCAGTACTTC. Amino acids: CASQRPGEQYF.

The rearrangement joins TRBV28 to TRBJ2-6; D is perhaps TRBD2 (6 bases). Deletions cut 5 bases from V and 1 base from J, with 9 bases between. The CDR3 consists of 15 residues. CDR1 and CDR2 (germline): MDHEN, SYDVKM. The CDR3 is CASSGRESGANVLTF. The CDR3 DNA reads as TGTGCCAGCAGTGGGCGGGAATCTGGGGCCAACGTCCTGACTTTC. The variable domain in full, completed from reference TRBV28 and TRBJ2-6, reads DVKVTQSSRYLVKRTGEKVFLECVQDMDHENMFWYRQDPGLGLRLIYFSYDVKMKEKGDIPEGYSVSREKKERFSLILESASTNQTSMYLCASSGRESGANVLTFGAGSRLTVL.

The V gene is TRBV6-5, the J gene TRBJ2-1; D unresolved. The CDR3 has 14 amino acids. The germline V gene has CDR1 MNHEY and CDR2 SVGAGI. Between the trimmed V and J ends, which lost 2 bases and 0 bases, there was a span of 5 bases. CDR3 in amino acids: CASSYVSSYNEQFF. The CDR3 nucleotides are TGTGCCAGCAGTTACGTGAGCTCCTACAATGAGCAGTTCTTC.

The chain recombines TRBV7-2 with TRBJ1-3; 8 nucleotides align to TRBD1. J was trimmed by 4 bases and V by 4 bases; bases with no gene match: 9. This CDR3 contains 16 residues. Germline CDR1 is SGHTA and CDR2 is FQGNSA. For the CDR3, the DNA is TGTGCCAGCAGCTCAATAGGGGGGGACAGGGGAAACACCATATATTTT. Protein sequence: CASSSIGGDRGNTIYF.

The chain recombines TRBV28 with TRBJ2-7; TRBD1 agrees at 9 bases. Germline CDR1 is MDHEN and CDR2 is SYDVKM. The ends lost 10 bases at V and 3 bases at J; junction bases unmatched: 7. There are 13 residues in the CDR3. CDR3 region: CATSGTGSYEQYF. In nucleotides, the CDR3 is TGTGCCACCTCCGGGACAGGGAGCTACGAGCAGTACTTC.

This chain links TRBV28 with TRBJ1-5; unclear D gene. The V and J ends lost 6 bases and 0 bases respectively, with 12 bases between them. Germline assignment: CDR1 MDHEN and CDR2 SYDVKM. This CDR3 region has 15 residues. The CDR3: CASRQIRRSNQPQHF. The CDR3 DNA follows: TGTGCCAGCAGACAGATCCGGCGTAGCAATCAGCCCCAGCATTTT.

This clone has just one count. The chain carries TRBV5-8 and TRBJ1-2; 7 positions agree with TRBD1. The CDR3 is 14 amino acids. Trimming took 0 bases from V and 8 from J; bases not matched to a gene: 7. CDR1 and CDR2 (germline): SGHTS, YDEGEE. CDR3: CASSLVEARGGYTF. The CDR3 nucleotides are TGTGCCAGCAGCTTGGTCGAGGCCAGGGGGGGCTACACCTTC. Full variable domain (missing parts from reference TRBV5-8 and TRBJ1-2): EAGVTQSPTHLIKTRGQQATLRCSPISGHTSVYWYQQALGLGLQFLLWYDEGEERNRGNFPPRFSGRQFPNYSSELNVNALELEDSALYLCASSLVEARGGYTFGSGTRLTVV.

This clone appeared once. The genes are TRBV4-2 and TRBJ2-3, with D perhaps matching TRBD2 (6 bases). CDR1 and CDR2 from the germline V gene are LGHNA and YNFKEQ. This CDR3 spans 19 amino acids. Trimming shortened V by 3 bases and J by 4 bases, and 26 bases separated the two germline ends. The CDR3 region is CASSQARGPGLQWADTQYF. CDR3 bases: TGTGCCAGCAGCCAGGCAAGGGGACCGGGACTCCAATGGGCAGATACGCAGTATTTT.

CDR3 amino acids: CASSLDPPGQYF. In DNA, the CDR3 is TGTGCCAGCAGCTTAGATCCACCCGGGCAGTACTTC. The chain carries TRBV7-2 and TRBJ2-7; no reliable D call. The CDR3 sequence is 12 residues long. Per the germline V gene, CDR1 is SGHTA and CDR2 is FQGNSA. V was clipped by 1 base and J by 9 bases, with 10 bases between them.

This clone was observed many times. J is TRBJ1-6 and V is TRBV7-2, with 7 bases matching TRBD1. In germline, CDR1 is SGHTA, CDR2 FQGNSA. The CDR3 is 16 amino acids. V trimming: 5 bases; J trimming: 3 bases; junction bases outside the gene matches: 7. In DNA, the CDR3 is TGTGCCAGCAGCCCCCGGGACAGCCTCTATAATTCACCCCTCCACTTT. Amino acids: CASSPRDSLYNSPLHF. The whole variable domain, filled in from reference TRBV7-2 and TRBJ1-6, reads GAGVSQSPSNKVTEKGKDVELRCDPISGHTALYWYRQSLGQGLEFLIYFQGNSAPDKSGLPSDRFSAERTGGSVSTLTIQRTQQEDSAVYLCASSPRDSLYNSPLHFGNGTRLTVT.

This chain uses TRBV6-5 with TRBJ1-3; D call uncertain. V lost 0 bases and J lost 0, with 9 bases in between. This CDR3 is 16 amino acids long. Germline values: CDR1 MNHEY, CDR2 SVGAGI. This chain's CDR3 is CASSYSHLSSGNTIYF. The DNA for the CDR3 is TGTGCCAGCAGTTACTCGCACCTTAGCTCTGGAAACACCATATATTTT.

The chain recombines TRBV28 with TRBJ1-2; D is undetermined. From germline, CDR1 is MDHEN and CDR2 SYDVKM. Trimming shortened V by 6 bases and J by 8 bases, and 10 bases separated the two germline ends. The CDR3 extends over 11 amino acids. The DNA of the CDR3 is TGTGCCAGCAGCCTACACGGGGGCTACACCTTC. Its translation: CASSLHGGYTF.

The V gene is TRBV5-5, the J gene TRBJ2-7; the D gene is possibly TRBD2 (5 bases). This CDR3 contains 15 residues. CDR1 and CDR2 (germline): SGHKS, YYEKEE (reference sequence). V dropped 4 bases and J dropped 4 bases, with 18 bases sitting between them. This CDR3 is CASSPGLSPGYEQYF. CDR3 sequence (DNA): TGTGCCAGCAGCCCCGGACTGTCTCCTGGGTACGAGCAGTACTTC. The whole variable domain, remainder taken from reference TRBV5-5 and TRBJ2-7, is DAGVTQSPTHLIKTRGQQVTLRCSPISGHKSVSWYQQVLGQGPQFIFQYYEKEERGRGNFPDRFSARQFPNYSSELNVNALLLGDSALYLCASSPGLSPGYEQYFGPGTRLTVT.

The chain has TRBV6-5 and TRBJ1-2; D is perhaps TRBD1 (6 bases). From germline, CDR1 is MNHEY and CDR2 SVGAGI. Trimming removed 0 bases from V and 1 base from J, with 6 bases in between. The CDR3 is 14 amino acids. The CDR3 bases are TGTGCCAGCAGTTACTCGGACAGTAACTATGGCTACACCTTC. Translation: CASSYSDSNYGYTF.

The J gene is TRBJ1-4, the V gene TRBV5-1; D is unclear. The germline CDR1 and CDR2 sequences are SGHRS and YFSETQ. The CDR3 sequence is 14 residues long. V shed 0 bases and J shed 4 bases, with 7 bases lying between them. DNA of the CDR3: TGCGCCAGCAGCTTGGGGCGGAGTAATGAAAAACTGTTTTTT. As protein: CASSLGRSNEKLFF.

The chain uses TRBV11-2 and TRBJ2-7; 8 nucleotides align to TRBD1. Germline V gives CDR1 SGHAT, CDR2 FQNNGV. The V gene end was trimmed by 5 bases and the J gene end by 4 bases; junction bases not matched to a gene: 10. CDR3 length: 15 amino acids. CDR3 in amino acids: CASSKIQGEGYEQYF. The CDR3 DNA follows: TGTGCCAGCAGCAAAATACAGGGGGAAGGATACGAGCAGTACTTC.

The rearrangement links TRBV5-1 to TRBJ1-1; the D gene is possibly TRBD1 (5 bases). Trimming took off 1 base at V and 1 base at J, with 8 bases between the two ends. The length of the CDR3 is 14 residues. CDR1 and CDR2 from the germline V gene are SGHRS and YFSETQ. The CDR3 coding sequence is TGCGCCAGCAGCTTGTTGGGGCAGAACACTGAAGCTTTCTTT. Translating gives CASSLLGQNTEAFF.

The CDR3 loop reads CASARQANEKLFF. CDR3 nucleotides: TGTGCCAGCGCGAGACAGGCTAATGAAAAACTGTTTTTT. The V call is TRBV6-6, the J call TRBJ1-4, with D perhaps TRBD1 (6 bases). Germline assignment: CDR1 MNHNY and CDR2 SVGAGI (reference sequence). The CDR3 spans 13 residues. V was shortened by 8 bases and J by 3 bases, with 10 bases between the two germline ends.

This chain joins TRBV28 and TRBJ1-4, with 9 positions matching TRBD1. The CDR3 contains 14 residues. The germline CDR1 and CDR2 sequences are MDHEN and SYDVKM. The trim removed 6 bases at V and 8 bases at J, leaving 7 bases unmatched. DNA for the CDR3: TGTGCCAGCAGCGTGGGACAGGGCGTCGAAAAACTGTTTTTT. It specifies CASSVGQGVEKLFF.